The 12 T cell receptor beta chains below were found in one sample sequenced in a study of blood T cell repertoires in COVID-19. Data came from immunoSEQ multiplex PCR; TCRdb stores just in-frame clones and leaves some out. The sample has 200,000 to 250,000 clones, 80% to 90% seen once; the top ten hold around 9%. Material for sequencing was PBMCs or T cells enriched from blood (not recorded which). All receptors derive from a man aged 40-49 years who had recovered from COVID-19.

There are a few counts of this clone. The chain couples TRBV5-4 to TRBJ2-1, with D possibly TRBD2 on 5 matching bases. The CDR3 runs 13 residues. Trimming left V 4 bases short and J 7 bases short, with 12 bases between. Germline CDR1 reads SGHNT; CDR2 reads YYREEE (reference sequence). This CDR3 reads CASSRIPGNEQFF. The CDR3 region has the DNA TGTGCCAGCAGCCGGATACCGGGAAATGAGCAGTTCTTC.

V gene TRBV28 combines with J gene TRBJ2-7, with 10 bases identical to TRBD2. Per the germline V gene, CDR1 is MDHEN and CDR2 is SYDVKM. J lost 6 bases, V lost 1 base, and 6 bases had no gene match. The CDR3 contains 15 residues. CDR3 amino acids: CASSLSKAGGREQYF. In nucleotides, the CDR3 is TGTGCCAGCAGTTTATCAAAAGCGGGAGGGCGCGAGCAGTACTTC. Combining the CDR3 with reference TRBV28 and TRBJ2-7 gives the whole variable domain DVKVTQSSRYLVKRTGEKVFLECVQDMDHENMFWYRQDPGLGLRLIYFSYDVKMKEKGDIPEGYSVSREKKERFSLILESASTNQTSMYLCASSLSKAGGREQYFGPGTRLTVT.

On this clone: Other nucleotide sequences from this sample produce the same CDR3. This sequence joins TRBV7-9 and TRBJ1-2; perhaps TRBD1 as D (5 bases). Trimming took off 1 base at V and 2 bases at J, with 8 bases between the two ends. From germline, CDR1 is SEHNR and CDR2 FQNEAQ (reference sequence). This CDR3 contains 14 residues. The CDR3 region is CASSLVGGNYGYTF. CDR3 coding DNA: TGTGCCAGCAGCTTAGTGGGGGGGAACTATGGCTACACCTTC.

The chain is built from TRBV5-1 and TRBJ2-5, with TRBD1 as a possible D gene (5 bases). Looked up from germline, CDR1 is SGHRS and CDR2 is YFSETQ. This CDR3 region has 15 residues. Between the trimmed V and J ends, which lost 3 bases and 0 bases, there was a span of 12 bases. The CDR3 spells CASSYASGYQETQYF. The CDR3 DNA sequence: TGCGCCAGCAGCTACGCGTCAGGGTACCAAGAGACCCAGTACTTC.

DNA for the CDR3: TGTGCCAGCAGCTTGGAAAGGACAGGGGGCCTGGGGAAACTGTTTTTT. Protein: CASSLERTGGLGKLFF. V is TRBV5-4 and J is TRBJ1-4, with 11 bases that match TRBD1. The length of the CDR3 is 16 residues. V trimming: 0 bases; J trimming: 11 bases; junction bases outside the gene matches: 9. Per the germline V gene, CDR1 is SGHNT and CDR2 is YYREEE (reference sequence).

CDR3 DNA sequence: TGTGCCAGCAGAGGCAGGGCGGCTACTAATGAAAAACTGTTTTTT. Its protein is CASRGRAATNEKLFF. The rearrangement uses TRBV2 and TRBJ1-4; D might be TRBD1 (5 bases). The germline CDR1 and CDR2 sequences are SNHLY and FYNNEI. The germline V and J ends were trimmed by 6 bases and 2 bases, with 13 bases remaining between them. This CDR3 comprises 15 residues.

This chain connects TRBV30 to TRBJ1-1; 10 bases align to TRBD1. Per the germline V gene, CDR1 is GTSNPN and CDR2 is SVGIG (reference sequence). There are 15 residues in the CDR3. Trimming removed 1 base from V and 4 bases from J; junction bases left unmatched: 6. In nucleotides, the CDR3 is TGTGCCTGGAGTGAGTGGGACAGGGGAAGCACTGAAGCTTTCTTT. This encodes CAWSEWDRGSTEAFF.

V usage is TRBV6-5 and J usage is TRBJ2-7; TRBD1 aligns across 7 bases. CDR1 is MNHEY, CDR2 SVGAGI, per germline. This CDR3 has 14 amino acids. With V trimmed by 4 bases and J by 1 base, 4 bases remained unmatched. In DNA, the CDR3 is TGTGCCAGCAGTTCCACGGGACAGTCCTACGAGCAGTACTTC. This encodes CASSSTGQSYEQYF.

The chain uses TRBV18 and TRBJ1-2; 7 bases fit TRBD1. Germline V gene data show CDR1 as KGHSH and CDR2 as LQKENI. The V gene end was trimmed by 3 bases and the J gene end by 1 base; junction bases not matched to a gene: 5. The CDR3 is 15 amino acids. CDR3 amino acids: CASSPQTGVNYGYTF. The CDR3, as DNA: TGTGCCAGCTCACCCCAAACAGGGGTTAACTATGGCTACACCTTC.

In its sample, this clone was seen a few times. DNA of the CDR3: TGTGCCTGGAGTTGGACGGGGCTAGCGGGGAAAGAGACCCAGTACTTC. The encoded protein is CAWSWTGLAGKETQYF. The rearrangement joins TRBV30 to TRBJ2-5; 9 nucleotides match TRBD2. Germline CDR1 is GTSNPN and CDR2 is SVGIG (reference sequence). V lost 2 bases to trimming and J lost 3 bases; unmatched junction nucleotides: 10. The CDR3 length is 16 residues.

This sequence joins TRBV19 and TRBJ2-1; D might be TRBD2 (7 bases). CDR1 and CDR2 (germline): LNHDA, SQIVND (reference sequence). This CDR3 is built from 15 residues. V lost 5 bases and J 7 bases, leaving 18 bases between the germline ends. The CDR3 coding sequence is TGTGCCAGTAGTCCGAGGGAGGGGGGCAAAAATGAGCAGTTCTTC. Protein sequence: CASSPREGGKNEQFF.

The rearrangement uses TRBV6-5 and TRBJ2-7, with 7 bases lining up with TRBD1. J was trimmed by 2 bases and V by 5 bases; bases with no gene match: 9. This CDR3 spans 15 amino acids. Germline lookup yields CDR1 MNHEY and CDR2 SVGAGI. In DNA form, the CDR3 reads TGTGCCAGCAGTCGACAGGGTCAGAACCCCTACGAGCAGTACTTC. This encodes CASSRQGQNPYEQYF.